The entry that follows covers one TCR beta chain sequence. The data were obtained in a study of blood T cell repertoires in COVID-19. The CDR3 is 13 residues long. The V and J ends lost 3 bases and 7 bases, in that order; junction bases with no gene match: 6. The germline gives CDR1 SQVTM, CDR2 ANQGSEA. Using immunoSEQ multiplex PCR, the repertoire was profiled, and TCRdb retains in-frame clones only, with some absent. The sample consists of about 74,000 clones, roughly 88% of them appearing once. The chain employs TRBV29-1 and TRBJ2-1, with TRBD2 matching 7 bases. Sample: peripheral blood. The clonotype originates from an elderly woman with active or convalescent COVID-19. The CDR3 sequence: CSVDGAGANEQFF. The DNA for the CDR3 is TGCAGCGTTGACGGGGCGGGAGCTAATGAGCAGTTCTTC.